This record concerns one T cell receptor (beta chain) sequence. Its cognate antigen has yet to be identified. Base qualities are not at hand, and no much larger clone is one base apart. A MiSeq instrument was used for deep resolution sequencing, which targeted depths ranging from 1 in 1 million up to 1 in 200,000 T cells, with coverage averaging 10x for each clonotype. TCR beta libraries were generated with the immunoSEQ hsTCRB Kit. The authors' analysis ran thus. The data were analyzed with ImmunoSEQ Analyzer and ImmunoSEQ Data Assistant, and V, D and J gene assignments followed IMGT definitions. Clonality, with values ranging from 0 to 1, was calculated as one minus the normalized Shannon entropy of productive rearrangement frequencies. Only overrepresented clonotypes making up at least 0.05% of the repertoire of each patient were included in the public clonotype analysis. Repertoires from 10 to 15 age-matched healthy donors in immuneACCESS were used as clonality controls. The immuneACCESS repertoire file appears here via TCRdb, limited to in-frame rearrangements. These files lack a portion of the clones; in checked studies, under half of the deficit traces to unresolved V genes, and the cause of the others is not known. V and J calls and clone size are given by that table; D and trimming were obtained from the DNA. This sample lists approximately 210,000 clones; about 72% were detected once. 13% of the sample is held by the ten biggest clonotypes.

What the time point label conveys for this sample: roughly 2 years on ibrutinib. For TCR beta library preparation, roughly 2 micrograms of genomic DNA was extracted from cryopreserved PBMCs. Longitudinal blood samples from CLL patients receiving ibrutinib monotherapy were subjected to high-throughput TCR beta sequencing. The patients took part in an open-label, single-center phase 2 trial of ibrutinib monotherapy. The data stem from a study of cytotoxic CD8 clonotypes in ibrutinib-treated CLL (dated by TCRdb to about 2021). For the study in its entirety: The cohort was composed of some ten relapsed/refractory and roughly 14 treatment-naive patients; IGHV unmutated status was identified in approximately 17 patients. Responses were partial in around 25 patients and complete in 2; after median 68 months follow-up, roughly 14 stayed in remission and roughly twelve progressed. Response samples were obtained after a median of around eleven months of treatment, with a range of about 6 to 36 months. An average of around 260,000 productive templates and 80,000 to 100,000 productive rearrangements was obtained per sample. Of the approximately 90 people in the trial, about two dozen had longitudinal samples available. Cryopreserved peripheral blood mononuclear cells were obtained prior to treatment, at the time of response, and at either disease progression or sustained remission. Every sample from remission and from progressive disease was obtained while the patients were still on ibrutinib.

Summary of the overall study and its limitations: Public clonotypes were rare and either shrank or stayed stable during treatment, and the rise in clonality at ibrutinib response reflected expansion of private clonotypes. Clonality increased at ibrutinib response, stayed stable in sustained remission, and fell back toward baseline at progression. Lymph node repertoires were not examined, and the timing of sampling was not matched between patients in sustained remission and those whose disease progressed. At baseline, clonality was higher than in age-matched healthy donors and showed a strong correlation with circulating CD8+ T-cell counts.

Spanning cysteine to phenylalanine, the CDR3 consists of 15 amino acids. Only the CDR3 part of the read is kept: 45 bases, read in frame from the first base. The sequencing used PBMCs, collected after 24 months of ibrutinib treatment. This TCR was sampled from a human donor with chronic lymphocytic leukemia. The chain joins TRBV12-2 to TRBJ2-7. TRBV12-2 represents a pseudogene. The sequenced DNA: TGTGCAAGTCGCTCGAGAGGACGATTCTCCTACGAGCAGTACTTC. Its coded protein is CASRSRGRFSYEQYF.